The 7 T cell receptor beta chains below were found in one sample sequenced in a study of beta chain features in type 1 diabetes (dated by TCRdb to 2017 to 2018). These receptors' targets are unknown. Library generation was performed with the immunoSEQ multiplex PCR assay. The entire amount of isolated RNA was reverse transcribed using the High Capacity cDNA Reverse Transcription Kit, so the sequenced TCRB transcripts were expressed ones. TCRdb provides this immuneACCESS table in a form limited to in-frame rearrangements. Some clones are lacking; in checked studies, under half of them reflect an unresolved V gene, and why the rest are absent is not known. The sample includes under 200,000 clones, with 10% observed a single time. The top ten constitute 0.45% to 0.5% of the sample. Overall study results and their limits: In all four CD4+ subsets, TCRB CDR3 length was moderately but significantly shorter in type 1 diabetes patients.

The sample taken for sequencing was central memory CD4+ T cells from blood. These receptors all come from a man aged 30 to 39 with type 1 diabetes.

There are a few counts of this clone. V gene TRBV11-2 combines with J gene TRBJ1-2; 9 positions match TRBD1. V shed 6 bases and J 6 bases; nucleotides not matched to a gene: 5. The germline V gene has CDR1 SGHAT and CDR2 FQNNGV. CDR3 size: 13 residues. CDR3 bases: TGTGCCAGCAGTCTACAGGGGGCTGATGGCTACACCTTC. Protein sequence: CASSLQGADGYTF. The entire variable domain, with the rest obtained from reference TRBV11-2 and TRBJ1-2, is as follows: EAGVAQSPRYKIIEKRQSVAFWCNPISGHATLYWYQQILGQGPKLLIQFQNNGVVDDSQLPKDRFSAERLKGVDSTLKIQPAKLEDSAVYLCASSLQGADGYTFGSGTRLTVV.

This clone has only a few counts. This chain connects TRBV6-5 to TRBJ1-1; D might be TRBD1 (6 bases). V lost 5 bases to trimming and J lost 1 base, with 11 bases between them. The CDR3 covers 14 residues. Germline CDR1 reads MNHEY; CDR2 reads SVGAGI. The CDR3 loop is CASSPTGRNTEAFF. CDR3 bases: TGTGCCAGCAGTCCTACAGGGAGGAACACTGAAGCTTTCTTT.

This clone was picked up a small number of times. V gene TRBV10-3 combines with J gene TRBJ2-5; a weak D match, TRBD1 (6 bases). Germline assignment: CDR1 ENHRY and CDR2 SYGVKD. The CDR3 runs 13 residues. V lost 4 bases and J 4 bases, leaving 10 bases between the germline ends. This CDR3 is CAISGGGIETQYF. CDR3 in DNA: TGTGCCATCAGTGGTGGGGGCATAGAGACCCAGTACTTC.

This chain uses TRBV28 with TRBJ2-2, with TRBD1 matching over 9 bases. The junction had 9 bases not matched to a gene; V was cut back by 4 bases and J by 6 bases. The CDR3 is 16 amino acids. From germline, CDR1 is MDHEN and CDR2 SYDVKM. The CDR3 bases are TGTGCCAGCAGTTCGCCCGGGACAGGGATGGCCGGGGAGCTGTTTTTT. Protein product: CASSSPGTGMAGELFF. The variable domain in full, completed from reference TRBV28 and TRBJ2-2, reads DVKVTQSSRYLVKRTGEKVFLECVQDMDHENMFWYRQDPGLGLRLIYFSYDVKMKEKGDIPEGYSVSREKKERFSLILESASTNQTSMYLCASSSPGTGMAGELFFGEGSRLTVL.

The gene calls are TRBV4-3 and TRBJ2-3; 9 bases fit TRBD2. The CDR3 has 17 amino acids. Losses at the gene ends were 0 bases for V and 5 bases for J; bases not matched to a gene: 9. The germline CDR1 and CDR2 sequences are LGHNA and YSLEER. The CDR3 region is CASSQDIASGNRDTQYF. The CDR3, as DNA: TGCGCCAGCAGCCAAGATATTGCTAGCGGGAACCGAGATACGCAGTATTTT.

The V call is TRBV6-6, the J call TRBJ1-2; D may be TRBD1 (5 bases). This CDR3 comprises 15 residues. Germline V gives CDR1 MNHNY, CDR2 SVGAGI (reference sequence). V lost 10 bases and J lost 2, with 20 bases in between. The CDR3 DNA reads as TGTGCCACCTTGGTGGTCGCCGGGGGAAACTATGGCTACACCTTC. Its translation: CATLVVAGGNYGYTF.

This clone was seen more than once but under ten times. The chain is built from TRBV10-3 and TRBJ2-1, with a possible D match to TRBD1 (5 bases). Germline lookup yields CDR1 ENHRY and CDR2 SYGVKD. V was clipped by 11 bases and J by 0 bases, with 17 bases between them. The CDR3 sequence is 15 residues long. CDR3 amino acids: CASQGRQGSYNEQFF. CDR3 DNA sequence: TGTGCCTCCCAAGGGCGCCAGGGCTCCTACAATGAGCAGTTCTTC.